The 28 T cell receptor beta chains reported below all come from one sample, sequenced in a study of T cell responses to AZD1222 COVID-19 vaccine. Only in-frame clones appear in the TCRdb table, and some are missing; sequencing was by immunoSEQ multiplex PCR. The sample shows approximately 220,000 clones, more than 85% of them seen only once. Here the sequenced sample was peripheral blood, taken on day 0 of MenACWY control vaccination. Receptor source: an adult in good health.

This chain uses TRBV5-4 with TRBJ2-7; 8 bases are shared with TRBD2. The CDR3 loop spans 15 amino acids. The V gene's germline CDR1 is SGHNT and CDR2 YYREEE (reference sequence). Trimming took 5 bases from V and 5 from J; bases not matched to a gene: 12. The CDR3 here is CASSSRRGAGDEQYF. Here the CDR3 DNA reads TGTGCCAGCAGTAGCCGGCGGGGGGCCGGAGACGAGCAGTACTTC.

The CDR3 here is CSVGGTGSYEQYF. CDR3 DNA sequence: TGCAGCGTTGGGGGGACAGGGTCCTACGAGCAGTACTTC. This chain links TRBV29-1 with TRBJ2-7, with 9 bases fitting TRBD1. This CDR3 contains 13 residues. The V segment lost 4 bases and the J segment 1 base; nucleotides outside the gene matches: 2. Germline CDR1 SQVTM, CDR2 ANQGSEA.

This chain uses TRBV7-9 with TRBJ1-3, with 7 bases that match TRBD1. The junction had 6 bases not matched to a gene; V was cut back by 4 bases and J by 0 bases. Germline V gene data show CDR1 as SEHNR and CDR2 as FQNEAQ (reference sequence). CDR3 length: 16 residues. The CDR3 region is CASSYPQGPSGNTIYF. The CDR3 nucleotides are TGTGCCAGCAGCTACCCACAGGGGCCCTCTGGAAACACCATATATTTT.

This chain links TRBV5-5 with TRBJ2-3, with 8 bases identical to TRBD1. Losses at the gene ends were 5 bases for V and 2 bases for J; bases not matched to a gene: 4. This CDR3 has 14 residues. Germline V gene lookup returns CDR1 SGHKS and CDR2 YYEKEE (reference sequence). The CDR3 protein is CASRDRAFTDTQYF. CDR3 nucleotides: TGTGCCAGCAGGGACAGGGCTTTCACAGATACGCAGTATTTT.

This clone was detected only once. The chain's CDR3 is CSVAKDSLSLFGNGYTF. The CDR3, as DNA: TGCAGCGTTGCTAAGGACAGCCTTAGTTTGTTTGGAAATGGCTACACCTTC. The genes are TRBV29-1 and TRBJ1-2; D is possibly TRBD1 (6 bases). Looked up from germline, CDR1 is SQVTM and CDR2 is ANQGSEA. The V and J ends lost 4 bases and 6 bases respectively, with 27 bases between them. This CDR3 spans 17 amino acids. Supplemented by reference TRBV29-1 and TRBJ1-2, the full variable domain reads SAVISQKPSRDICQRGTSLTIQCQVDSQVTMMFWYRQQPGQSLTLIATANQGSEATYESGFVIDKFPISRPNLTFSTLTVSNMSPEDSSIYLCSVAKDSLSLFGNGYTFGSGTRLTVV.

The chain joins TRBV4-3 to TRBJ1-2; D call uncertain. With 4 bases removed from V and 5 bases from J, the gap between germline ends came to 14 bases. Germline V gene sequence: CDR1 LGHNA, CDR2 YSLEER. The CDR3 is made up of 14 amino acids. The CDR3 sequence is CASSPERVPYGYTF. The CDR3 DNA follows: TGCGCCAGCAGCCCAGAAAGGGTTCCTTATGGCTACACCTTC.

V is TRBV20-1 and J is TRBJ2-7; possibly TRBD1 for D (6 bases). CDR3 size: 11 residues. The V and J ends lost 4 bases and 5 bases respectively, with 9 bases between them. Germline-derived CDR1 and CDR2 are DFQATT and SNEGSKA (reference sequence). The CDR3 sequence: CSATNRDEQYF. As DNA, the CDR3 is TGCAGTGCTACCAACAGGGACGAGCAGTACTTC.

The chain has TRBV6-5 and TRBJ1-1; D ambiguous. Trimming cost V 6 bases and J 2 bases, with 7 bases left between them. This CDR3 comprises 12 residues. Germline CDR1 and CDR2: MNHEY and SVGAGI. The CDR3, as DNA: TGTGCCAGCAGCCCCGCTAACACTGAAGCTTTCTTT. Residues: CASSPANTEAFF.

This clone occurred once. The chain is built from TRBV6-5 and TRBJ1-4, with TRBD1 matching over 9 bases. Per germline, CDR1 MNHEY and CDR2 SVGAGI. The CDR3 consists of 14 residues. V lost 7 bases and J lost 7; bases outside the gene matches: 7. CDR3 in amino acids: CASTDRGGREKLFF. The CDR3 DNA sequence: TGTGCCAGCACCGACAGGGGGGGACGTGAAAAACTGTTTTTT.

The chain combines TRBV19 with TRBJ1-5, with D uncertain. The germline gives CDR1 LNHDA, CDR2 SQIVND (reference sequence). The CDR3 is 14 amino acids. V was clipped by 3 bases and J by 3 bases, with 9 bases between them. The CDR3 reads CASSMAAPNQPQHF. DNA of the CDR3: TGTGCCAGTAGTATGGCCGCCCCCAATCAGCCCCAGCATTTT.

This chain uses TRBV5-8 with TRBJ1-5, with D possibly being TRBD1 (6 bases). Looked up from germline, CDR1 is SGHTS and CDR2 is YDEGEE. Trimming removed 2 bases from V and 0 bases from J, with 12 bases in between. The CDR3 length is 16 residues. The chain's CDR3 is CASSLNTGYSNQPQHF. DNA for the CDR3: TGTGCCAGCAGCTTAAACACAGGGTATAGCAATCAGCCCCAGCATTTT.

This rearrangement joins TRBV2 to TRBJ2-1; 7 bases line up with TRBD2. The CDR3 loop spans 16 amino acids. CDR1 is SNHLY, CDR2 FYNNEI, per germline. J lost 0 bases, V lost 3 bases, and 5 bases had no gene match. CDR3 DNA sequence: TGTGCCAGCAGTGAGTGGGGGGGAAGCTCCTACAATGAGCAGTTCTTC. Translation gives CASSEWGGSSYNEQFF.

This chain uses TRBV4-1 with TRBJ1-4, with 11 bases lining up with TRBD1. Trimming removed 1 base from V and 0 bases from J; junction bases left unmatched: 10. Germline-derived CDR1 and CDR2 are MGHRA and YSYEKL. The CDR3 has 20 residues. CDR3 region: CASSQVVPGQGVATNEKLFF. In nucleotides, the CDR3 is TGCGCCAGCAGCCAAGTTGTCCCGGGACAGGGGGTTGCAACTAATGAAAAACTGTTTTTT.

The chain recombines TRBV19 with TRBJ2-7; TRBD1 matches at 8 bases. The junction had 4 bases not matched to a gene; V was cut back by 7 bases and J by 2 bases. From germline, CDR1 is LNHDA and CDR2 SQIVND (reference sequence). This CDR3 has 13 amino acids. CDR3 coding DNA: TGTGCCAGTAAGAGGACAGGGCCCTACGAGCAGTACTTC. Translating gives CASKRTGPYEQYF. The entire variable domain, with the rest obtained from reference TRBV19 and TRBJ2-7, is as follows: DGGITQSPKYLFRKEGQNVTLSCEQNLNHDAMYWYRQDPGQGLRLIYYSQIVNDFQKGDIAEGYSVSREKKESFPLTVTSAQKNPTAFYLCASKRTGPYEQYFGPGTRLTVT.

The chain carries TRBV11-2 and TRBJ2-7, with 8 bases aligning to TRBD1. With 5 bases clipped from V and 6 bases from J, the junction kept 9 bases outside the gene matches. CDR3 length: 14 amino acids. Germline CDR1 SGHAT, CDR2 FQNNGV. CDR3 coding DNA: TGTGCCAGCAGCCCTCGGACAGGGTCGTCCGAGCAGTACTTC. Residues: CASSPRTGSSEQYF.

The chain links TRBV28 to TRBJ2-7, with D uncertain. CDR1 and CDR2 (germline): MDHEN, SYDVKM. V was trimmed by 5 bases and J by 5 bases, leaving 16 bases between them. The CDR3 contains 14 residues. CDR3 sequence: CASSRVRDGDEQYF. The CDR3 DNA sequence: TGTGCCAGCAGTAGGGTTCGCGACGGAGACGAGCAGTACTTC.

CDR3 amino acids: CASSLPWGNEKLFF. The CDR3 nucleotides read TGTGCCAGCAGCTTGCCCTGGGGTAATGAAAAACTGTTTTTT. This chain connects TRBV11-2 to TRBJ1-4; D not certain. The germline V and J ends were trimmed by 3 bases and 4 bases, with 9 bases remaining between them. Germline values: CDR1 SGHAT, CDR2 FQNNGV. CDR3 length equals 14 residues.

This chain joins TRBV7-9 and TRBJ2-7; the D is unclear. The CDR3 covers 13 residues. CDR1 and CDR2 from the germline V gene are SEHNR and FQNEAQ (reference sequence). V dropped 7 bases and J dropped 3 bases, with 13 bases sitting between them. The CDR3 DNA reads TGTGCCAGCATCCCCGGGCAGAGCTACGAGCAGTACTTC. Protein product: CASIPGQSYEQYF.

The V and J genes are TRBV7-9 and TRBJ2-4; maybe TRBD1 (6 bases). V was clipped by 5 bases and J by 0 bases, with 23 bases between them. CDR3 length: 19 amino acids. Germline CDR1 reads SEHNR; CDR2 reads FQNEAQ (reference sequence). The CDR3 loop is CASSLEQGWGPLAKNIQYF. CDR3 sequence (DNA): TGTGCCAGCAGCCTCGAACAGGGATGGGGGCCCCTAGCCAAAAACATTCAGTACTTC.

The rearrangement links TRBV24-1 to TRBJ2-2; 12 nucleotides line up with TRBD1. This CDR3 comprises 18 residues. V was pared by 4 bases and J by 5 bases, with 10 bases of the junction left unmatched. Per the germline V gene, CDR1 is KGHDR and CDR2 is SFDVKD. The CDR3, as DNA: TGTGCCACCAGTGAGGCTCCGGGACAGGGGGCGCGGACCGGGGAGCTGTTTTTT. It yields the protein CATSEAPGQGARTGELFF.

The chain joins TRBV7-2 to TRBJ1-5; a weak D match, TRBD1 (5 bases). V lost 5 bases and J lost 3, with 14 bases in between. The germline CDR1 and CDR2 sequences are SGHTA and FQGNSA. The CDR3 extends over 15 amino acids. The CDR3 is CASSPDTTPNQPQHF. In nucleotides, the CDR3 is TGTGCCAGCAGCCCGGACACCACCCCCAATCAGCCCCAGCATTTT.

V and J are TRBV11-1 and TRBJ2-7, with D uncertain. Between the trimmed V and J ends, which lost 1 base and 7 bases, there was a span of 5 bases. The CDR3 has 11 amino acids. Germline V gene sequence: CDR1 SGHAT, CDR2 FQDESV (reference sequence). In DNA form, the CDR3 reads TGTGCCAGCAGCTTAGGCCAGGAGCAGTACTTC. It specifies CASSLGQEQYF.

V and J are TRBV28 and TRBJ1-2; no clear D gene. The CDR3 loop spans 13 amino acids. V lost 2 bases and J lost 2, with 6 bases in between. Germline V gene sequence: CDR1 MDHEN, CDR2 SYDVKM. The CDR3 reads CASSLIENYGYTF. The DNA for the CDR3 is TGTGCCAGCAGTTTAATCGAGAACTATGGCTACACCTTC.

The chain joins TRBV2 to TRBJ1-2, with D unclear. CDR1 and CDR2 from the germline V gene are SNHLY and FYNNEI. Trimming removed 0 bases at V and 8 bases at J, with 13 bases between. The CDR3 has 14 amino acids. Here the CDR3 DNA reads TGTGCCAGCAGTGAAGCGAGGGCTGCATGGGGCTACACCTTC. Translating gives CASSEARAAWGYTF.

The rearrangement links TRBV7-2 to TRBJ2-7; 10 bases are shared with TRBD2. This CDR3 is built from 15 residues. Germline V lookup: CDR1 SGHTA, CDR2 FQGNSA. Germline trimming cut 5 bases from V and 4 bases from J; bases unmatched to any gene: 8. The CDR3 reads CASSLERGGVYEQYF. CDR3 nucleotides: TGTGCCAGCAGCCTCGAGCGGGGGGGCGTATACGAGCAGTACTTC.

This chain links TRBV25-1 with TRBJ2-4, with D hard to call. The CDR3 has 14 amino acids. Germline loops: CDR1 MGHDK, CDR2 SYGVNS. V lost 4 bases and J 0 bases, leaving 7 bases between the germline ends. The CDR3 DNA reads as TGTGCCAGCAGTGCCTATGGAGCCAAAAACATTCAGTACTTC. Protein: CASSAYGAKNIQYF. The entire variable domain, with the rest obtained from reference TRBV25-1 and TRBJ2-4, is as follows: EADIYQTPRYLVIGTGKKITLECSQTMGHDKMYWYQQDPGMELHLIHYSYGVNSTEKGDLSSESTVSRIRTEHFPLTLESARPSHTSQYLCASSAYGAKNIQYFGAGTRLSVL.

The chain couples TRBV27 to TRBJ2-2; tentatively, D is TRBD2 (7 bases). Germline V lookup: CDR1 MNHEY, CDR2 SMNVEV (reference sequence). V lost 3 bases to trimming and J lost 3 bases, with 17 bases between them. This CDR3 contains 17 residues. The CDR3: CASSFRGAGTYTGELFF. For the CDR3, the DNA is TGTGCCAGCAGTTTCAGGGGAGCGGGGACCTACACCGGGGAGCTGTTTTTT.

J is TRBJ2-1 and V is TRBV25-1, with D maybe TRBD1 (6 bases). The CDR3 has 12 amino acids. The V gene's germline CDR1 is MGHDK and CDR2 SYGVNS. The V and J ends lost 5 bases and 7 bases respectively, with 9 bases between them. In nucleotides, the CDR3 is TGTGCCAGCAGTTTAAGGGGGAATGAGCAGTTCTTC. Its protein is CASSLRGNEQFF.